This T cell receptor beta chain was sequenced during a study of blood T cells in healthy people across ages. Study overall: About one barcoded beta molecule per two T cells was captured by template switching. Overall study findings and caveats: CMV infection status of these donors was not known. Diversity was higher, and naive CD4+ cells more numerous, in long-lived donors than in aged donors. Diversity of TCR beta per million T cells declined in a roughly linear way with age.

It was with a sample-barcoded 5' primer and a J-beta primer mix that a second PCR of roughly 6 to 12 cycles was run. Via MiXCR, TCRdb re-called the 5' RACE reads, giving one row per CDR3 protein. This sample has hundreds of thousands of distinct CDR3 sequences, with 49% found just once. This clonotype turned up a few times. Its antigen is currently unknown. Trimming removed 3 bases at V and 7 bases at J, with 7 bases between. Germline V lookup: CDR1 MNHNY, CDR2 SVGAGI (reference sequence). The CDR3 consists of 12 residues. The rearrangement links TRBV6-6 to TRBJ2-1; no clear D gene. This receptor was identified in a woman in her sixties in good health. Sequencing input: blood. The DNA of the CDR3 is TGTGCCAGCAGTTATTATGGGAATGAGCAGTTCTTC. Translating gives CASSYYGNEQFF.